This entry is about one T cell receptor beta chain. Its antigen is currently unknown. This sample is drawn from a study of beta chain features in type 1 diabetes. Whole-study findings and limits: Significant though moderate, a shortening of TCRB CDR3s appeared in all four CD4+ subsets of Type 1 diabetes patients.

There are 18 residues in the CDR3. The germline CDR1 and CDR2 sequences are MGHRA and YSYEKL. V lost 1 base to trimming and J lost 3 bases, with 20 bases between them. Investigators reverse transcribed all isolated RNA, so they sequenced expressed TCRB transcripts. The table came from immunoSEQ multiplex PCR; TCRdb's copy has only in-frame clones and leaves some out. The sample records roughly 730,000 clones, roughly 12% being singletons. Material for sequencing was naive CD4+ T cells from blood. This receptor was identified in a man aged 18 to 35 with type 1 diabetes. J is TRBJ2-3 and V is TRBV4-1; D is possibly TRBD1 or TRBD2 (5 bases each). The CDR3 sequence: CASSQGLGTRGSTDTQYF. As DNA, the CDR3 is TGCGCCAGCAGCCAAGGATTAGGGACCCGTGGGAGTACAGATACGCAGTATTTT.